Listed below are T cell receptor beta chains from one sample, sequenced in a study of control samples from healthy donors and cancer patients. Only in-frame clones appear in the TCRdb table, and some are missing; sequencing was by immunoSEQ multiplex PCR. The profile shows 200,000 to 250,000 clones, just under 95% of them singletons. Input material: blood. These receptors were taken from a man aged 50-59 years in good health. Both conserved end residues are part of each CDR3. D genes are given only for firm matches. Some rows have no size entry. The others give once, few or many, or a class for an expanded clone.

TRBD1 . TRBJ1-4 TRBV3-1/TRBV3-2 CASSQGDRGEEKLFF TGTGCCAGCAGCCAAGGGGACAGGGGAGAGGAAAAACTGTTTTTT
. . TRBJ2-5 TRBV7-3 CASSLSASETQYF TGTGCCAGCAGCTTATCTGCATCAGAGACCCAGTACTTC
TRBD1 . TRBJ1-1 TRBV10-3 CASSPGQRNTEAFF TGTGCCAGCTCTCCGGGACAGAGGAACACTGAAGCTTTCTTT
. few TRBJ2-6 TRBV6-5 CASSYQGTGANVLTF TGTGCCAGCAGTTACCAGGGTACTGGGGCCAACGTCCTGACTTTC
TRBD1 . TRBJ1-5 TRBV5-1 CASSFGAGGDQPQHF TGCGCCAGCAGCTTTGGGGCAGGGGGGGATCAGCCCCAGCATTTT
. . TRBJ2-7 TRBV4-3 CASSQDRDSGYEQYF TGCGCCAGCAGCCAAGATCGAGACAGTGGCTACGAGCAGTACTTC
TRBD1 . TRBJ1-6 TRBV19 CASRAGGSSYNSPLHF TGTGCCAGTAGGGCAGGGGGAAGCTCCTATAATTCACCCCTCCACTTT
. . TRBJ1-1 TRBV28 CAGGRDTEAFF TGTGCCGGTGGAAGGGACACTGAAGCTTTCTTT
TRBD1 . TRBJ2-2 TRBV7-3 CASSPGTGDTGELFF TGTGCCAGCAGCCCCGGGACAGGGGACACCGGGGAGCTGTTTTTT
. once TRBJ1-6 TRBV12-5 CASGSEGPPLHF TGTGCTAGTGGTTCGGAGGGTCCACCCCTCCACTTT
. . TRBJ1-6 TRBV3-1/TRBV3-2 CASSQGGINSPLHF TGTGCCAGCAGCCAAGGGGGGATTAATTCACCCCTCCACTTT
. once TRBJ1-2 TRBV30 CAWSAQGYGYTF TGTGCCTGGAGTGCCCAGGGTTATGGCTACACCTTC
. . TRBJ1-5 TRBV11-2 CASSPEANQPQHF TGTGCCAGCAGCCCGGAGGCAAATCAGCCCCAGCATTTT
. . TRBJ1-3 TRBV6-5 CAILYTRPVGNTIYF TGTGCCATCCTCTACACCCGTCCTGTGGGAAACACCATATATTTT
TRBD1 . TRBJ1-3 TRBV5-1 CASRIWDRADTIYF TGCGCCAGCAGGATATGGGACAGAGCGGACACCATATATTTT
. . TRBJ2-5 TRBV19 CASSITPFETQYF TGTGCCAGTAGTATAACCCCGTTTGAGACCCAGTACTTC
. once TRBJ1-1 TRBV24-1 CATSDGRGNTEAFF TGTGCCACCAGTGACGGGAGGGGCAACACTGAAGCTTTCTTT
. . TRBJ1-4 TRBV5-1 CASSLGPGAQGEKLFF TGCGCCAGCAGCTTGGGACCAGGGGCTCAGGGTGAAAAACTGTTTTTT